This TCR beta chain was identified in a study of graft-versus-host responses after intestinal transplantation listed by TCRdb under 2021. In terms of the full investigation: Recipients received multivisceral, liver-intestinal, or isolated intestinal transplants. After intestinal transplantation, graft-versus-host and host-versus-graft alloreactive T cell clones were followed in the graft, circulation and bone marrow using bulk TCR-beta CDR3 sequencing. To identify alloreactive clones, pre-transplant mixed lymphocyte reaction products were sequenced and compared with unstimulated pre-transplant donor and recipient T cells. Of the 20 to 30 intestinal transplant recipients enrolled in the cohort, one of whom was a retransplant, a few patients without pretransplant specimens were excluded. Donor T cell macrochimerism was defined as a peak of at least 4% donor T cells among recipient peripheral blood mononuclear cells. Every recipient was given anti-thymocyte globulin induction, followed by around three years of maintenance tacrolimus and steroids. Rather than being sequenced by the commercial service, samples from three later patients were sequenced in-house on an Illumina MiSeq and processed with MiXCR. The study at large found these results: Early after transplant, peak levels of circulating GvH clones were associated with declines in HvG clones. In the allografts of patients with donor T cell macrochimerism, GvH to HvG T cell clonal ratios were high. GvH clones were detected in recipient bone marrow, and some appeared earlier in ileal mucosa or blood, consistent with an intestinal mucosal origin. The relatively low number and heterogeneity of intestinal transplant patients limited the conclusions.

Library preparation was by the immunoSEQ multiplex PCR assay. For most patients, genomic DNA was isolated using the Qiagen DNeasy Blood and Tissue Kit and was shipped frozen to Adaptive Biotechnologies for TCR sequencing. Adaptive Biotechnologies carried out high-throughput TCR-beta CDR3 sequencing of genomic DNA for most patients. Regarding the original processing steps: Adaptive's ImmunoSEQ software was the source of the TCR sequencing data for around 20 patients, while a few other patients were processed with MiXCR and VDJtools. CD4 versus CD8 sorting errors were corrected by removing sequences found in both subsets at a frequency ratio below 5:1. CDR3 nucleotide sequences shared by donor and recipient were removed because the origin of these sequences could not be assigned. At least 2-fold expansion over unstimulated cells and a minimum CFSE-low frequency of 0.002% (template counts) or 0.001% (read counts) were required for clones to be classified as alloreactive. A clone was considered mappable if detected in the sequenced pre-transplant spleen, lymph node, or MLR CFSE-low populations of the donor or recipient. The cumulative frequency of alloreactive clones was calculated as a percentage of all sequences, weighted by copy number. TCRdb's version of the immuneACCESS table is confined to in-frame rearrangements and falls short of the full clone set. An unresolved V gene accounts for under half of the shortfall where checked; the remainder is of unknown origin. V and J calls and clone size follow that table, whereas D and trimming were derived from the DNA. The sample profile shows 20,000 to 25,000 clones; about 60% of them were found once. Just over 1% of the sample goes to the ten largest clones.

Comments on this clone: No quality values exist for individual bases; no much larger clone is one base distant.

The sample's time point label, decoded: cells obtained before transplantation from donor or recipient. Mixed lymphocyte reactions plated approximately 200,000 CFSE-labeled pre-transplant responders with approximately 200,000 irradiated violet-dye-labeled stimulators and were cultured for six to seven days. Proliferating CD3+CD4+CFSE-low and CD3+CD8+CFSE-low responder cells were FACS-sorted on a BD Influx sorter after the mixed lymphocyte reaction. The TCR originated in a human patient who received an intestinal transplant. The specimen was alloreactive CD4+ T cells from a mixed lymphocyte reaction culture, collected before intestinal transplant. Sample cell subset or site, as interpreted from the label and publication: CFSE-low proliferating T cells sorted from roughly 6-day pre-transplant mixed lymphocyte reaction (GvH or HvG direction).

At the DNA level, the sequence is TGCAGCGTCGGTCGGGGCCGGGGGATCTATGGCTACACCTTC. Its protein product is CSVGRGRGIYGYTF. The receptor chain draws on TRBV29-1 and TRBJ1-2, with a tentative D gene TRBD1 over 5 matching bases. Taken from cysteine to phenylalanine, the CDR3 has 14 residues. Left in the record is the CDR3 DNA by itself, 42 bases read in frame from the first base. The germline V gene supplies CDR1 SQVTM and CDR2 ANQGSEA. The V and J ends are trimmed by 6 bases and 4 bases, leaving 18 bases between them.